What follows are 31 T cell receptor beta chains derived from one specimen sequenced in a study of blood T cell repertoires in COVID-19. This table comes from immunoSEQ multiplex PCR, and its TCRdb copy is limited to in-frame clones, with some not included. The top ten hold 3.9% of the sample, which has around 320,000 clones, 90% to 95% seen once. The sequenced sample was PBMCs or T cells enriched from blood (not recorded which). The receptors shown here come from a young woman who had been exposed to COVID-19.

This chain uses TRBV5-1 with TRBJ2-3, with TRBD2 matching over 7 bases. V shed 1 base, J shed 4 bases, and the junction held 6 bases outside the gene matches. The CDR3 totals 15 residues. CDR1 is SGHRS and CDR2 is YFSETQ in the germline V gene. The CDR3 is CASSLLGRGPDTQYF. CDR3 bases: TGCGCCAGCAGCTTGTTAGGGAGGGGCCCAGATACGCAGTATTTT.

The chain employs TRBV5-1 and TRBJ1-1; TRBD1 agrees at 8 bases. CDR1 and CDR2 from the germline V gene are SGHRS and YFSETQ. This CDR3 has 16 residues. The ends lost 1 base at V and 0 bases at J; junction bases unmatched: 5. The CDR3 region has the DNA TGCGCCAGCAGCTTGAGGGACAGGAACTTGAACACTGAAGCTTTCTTT. Translating gives CASSLRDRNLNTEAFF.

This clone occurred once. This sequence joins TRBV5-1 and TRBJ1-3; D unclear. The germline V and J ends were trimmed by 4 bases and 1 base, with 15 bases remaining between them. This CDR3 spans 16 amino acids. CDR1 and CDR2 from the germline V gene are SGHRS and YFSETQ. The CDR3 sequence is CASSISGLQSGNTIYF. For the CDR3, the DNA is TGCGCCAGCAGCATTTCCGGACTCCAATCTGGAAACACCATATATTTT.

V gene TRBV5-1 combines with J gene TRBJ1-1, with D maybe TRBD1 (5 bases). V was shortened by 0 bases and J by 0 bases, with 15 bases between the two germline ends. The CDR3 totals 17 residues. Germline CDR1 SGHRS, CDR2 YFSETQ. CDR3 DNA: TGCGCCAGCAGCTTGGGGGAAGACAGATTAATGAACACTGAAGCTTTCTTT. Protein sequence: CASSLGEDRLMNTEAFF.

V gene TRBV9 combines with J gene TRBJ2-7; 10 bases fit TRBD2. V trimming: 3 bases; J trimming: 5 bases; junction bases outside the gene matches: 2. CDR3 length: 13 amino acids. The V gene's germline CDR1 is SGDLS and CDR2 YYNGEE. CDR3 amino acids: CASSGGTSDEQYF. The CDR3 nucleotides read TGTGCCAGCAGCGGCGGGACTAGCGACGAGCAGTACTTC.

The chain carries TRBV12-3 or TRBV12-4 and TRBJ2-7, with a possible D match to TRBD1 (5 bases). The V gene lost 7 bases and the J gene lost 3 bases, with 13 bases spanning the gap. The CDR3 is made up of 13 amino acids. CDR3 sequence: CASTGQALYEQYF. The CDR3 bases are TGTGCCAGCACCGGACAAGCCCTCTACGAGCAGTACTTC.

The rearrangement joins TRBV5-1 to TRBJ2-7, with 8 bases identical to TRBD1. V was clipped by 2 bases and J by 6 bases; unmatched bases: 4. This CDR3 region has 13 residues. From germline, CDR1 is SGHRS and CDR2 YFSETQ. CDR3 in DNA: TGCGCCAGCAGCTTAGGGACAGGATCCGAGCAGTACTTC. It is translated as CASSLGTGSEQYF.

This clone has a single count. The chain has TRBV3-1 (or the pseudogene TRBV3-2) and TRBJ1-2, with D maybe TRBD1 (6 bases). This CDR3 has 14 residues. Trimming removed 3 bases at V and 1 base at J, with 9 bases between. Germline values: CDR1 LGHDT, CDR2 YNNKEL (reference sequence). In DNA, the CDR3 is TGTGCCAGCAGCCACCACAGGGATAACTATGGCTACACCTTC. Protein product: CASSHHRDNYGYTF.

V and J are TRBV29-1 and TRBJ2-7; no definite D call. Trimming shortened V by 7 bases and J by 2 bases, and 12 bases separated the two germline ends. This CDR3 has 12 amino acids. CDR1 and CDR2 (germline): SQVTM, ANQGSEA. For the CDR3, the DNA is TGCAGCGCCAAACTAACTACCTACGAGCAGTACTTC. Encoded protein: CSAKLTTYEQYF.

The chain carries TRBV5-4 and TRBJ2-7; 8 positions match TRBD2. Germline CDR1 SGHNT, CDR2 YYREEE (reference sequence). V trimming: 3 bases; J trimming: 0 bases; junction bases outside the gene matches: 5. The CDR3 is made up of 15 amino acids. The CDR3 DNA reads TGTGCCAGCAGCTCCTTAAGCGGGGGCTCCTACGAGCAGTACTTC. Amino acid sequence: CASSSLSGGSYEQYF.

The chain carries TRBV19 and TRBJ1-3, with D hard to call. Trimming took 6 bases from V and 3 from J, leaving 12 bases between them. The CDR3 runs to 14 residues. In germline, CDR1 is LNHDA, CDR2 SQIVND (reference sequence). CDR3 sequence: CASRTGRFGNTIYF. CDR3 nucleotides: TGTGCCAGTAGAACCGGTCGTTTTGGAAACACCATATATTTT.

A single count supports this clone. The chain joins TRBV19 to TRBJ2-7, with 9 bases identical to TRBD1. The CDR3 has 15 amino acids. The V gene end was trimmed by 7 bases and the J gene end by 2 bases; junction bases not matched to a gene: 9. Germline V gives CDR1 LNHDA, CDR2 SQIVND (reference sequence). The CDR3 reads CASTPGQGPAYEQYF. CDR3 sequence (DNA): TGTGCCAGTACACCGGGACAGGGTCCTGCCTACGAGCAGTACTTC.

J is TRBJ2-3 and V is TRBV21-1; TRBD1 is taken as the D call from the table, unchecked against the DNA. TRBV21-1 is a pseudogene. This CDR3 comprises 17 residues. The CDR3 DNA follows: TGTGCCAGCAGCAGCTGGGACAGGGCTTCTAGCACAGATACGCAGTATTTT. Translation gives CASSSWDRASSTDTQYF.

Points on this clone: Additional DNA sequences in this sample encode the identical CDR3. This CDR3 reads CASSLRDSNYGYTF. The CDR3 bases are TGTGCCAGCAGCCTAAGGGACAGCAACTATGGCTACACCTTC. The chain recombines TRBV9 with TRBJ1-2, with 7 bases that match TRBD1. Trimming took 4 bases from V and 2 from J; bases not matched to a gene: 5. Germline loops: CDR1 SGDLS, CDR2 YYNGEE. There are 14 residues in the CDR3.

The chain combines TRBV3-1 (or the pseudogene TRBV3-2) with TRBJ2-7; 10 bases map to TRBD2. The ends lost 4 bases at V and 0 bases at J; junction bases unmatched: 3. CDR3 length equals 15 residues. Germline V CDR1 and CDR2: LGHDT, YNNKEL (reference sequence). The CDR3 spells CASSPSGGSSYEQYF. The DNA for the CDR3 is TGTGCCAGCAGCCCTAGCGGGGGCTCCTCCTACGAGCAGTACTTC.

Here the CDR3 reads CASSQLGQGAYEQYF. In DNA, the CDR3 is TGTGCCAGCAGCCAATTGGGACAGGGGGCCTACGAGCAGTACTTC. V and J are TRBV3-1 (or the pseudogene TRBV3-2) and TRBJ2-7, with 11 bases that match TRBD1. CDR3 size: 15 residues. After removal of 2 bases from V and 2 bases from J, the junction contained 2 bases not matched to a gene. Germline lookup yields CDR1 LGHDT and CDR2 YNNKEL (reference sequence).

This clone was detected once. The V gene is TRBV4-3, the J gene TRBJ2-5, with 7 bases identical to TRBD1. In germline, CDR1 is LGHNA, CDR2 YSLEER. This CDR3 has 15 residues. After removal of 0 bases from V and 1 base from J, the junction contained 2 bases not matched to a gene. CDR3 DNA sequence: TGCGCCAGCAGCCAAGATCGGACAGGCCAAGAGACCCAGTACTTC. The encoded protein is CASSQDRTGQETQYF.

The chain combines TRBV5-1 with TRBJ2-5; TRBD2 matches at 7 bases. The CDR3 spans 14 residues. J gave up 4 bases and V 4 bases, and 7 bases lay outside the gene matches. Germline CDR1 is SGHRS and CDR2 is YFSETQ. The DNA of the CDR3 is TGCGCCAGCAGCCCTGGGGGAGGGCGAGAGACCCAGTACTTC. The encoded protein is CASSPGGGRETQYF.

The chain combines TRBV6-5 with TRBJ2-2; TRBD1 aligns across 8 bases. With 4 bases clipped from V and 7 bases from J, the junction kept 5 bases outside the gene matches. CDR1 is MNHEY, CDR2 SVGAGI, per germline. CDR3 length: 14 residues. The CDR3 region has the DNA TGTGCCAGCAGTTTGACAGGGGCCAGCGGGGAGCTGTTTTTT. Protein product: CASSLTGASGELFF.

The chain links TRBV4-1 to TRBJ2-1, with unresolved D. Trimming pared 0 bases from V and 6 bases from J, leaving 21 bases between. Per the germline V gene, CDR1 is MGHRA and CDR2 is YSYEKL. The CDR3 is 18 amino acids. CDR3 DNA sequence: TGCGCCAGCAGCCAAGATATTTATTTGCGTGGTCAGGTCAATGAGCAGTTCTTC. It codes for CASSQDIYLRGQVNEQFF.

This clone was found once. No DNA is shown, since the ends of the CDR3 on it are uncertain; the CDR3 is the one TCRdb lists. The chain recombines TRBV12-1 with TRBJ2-3; the table calls TRBD2, which could not be checked here. TRBV12-1 counts as a pseudogene. The CDR3 length equals 15 residues, ends included. The CDR3 reads CASSFVGGGTDTQYF.

The J gene is TRBJ2-5, the V gene TRBV7-2; TRBD2 agrees at 11 bases. V trimming: 6 bases; J trimming: 2 bases; junction bases outside the gene matches: 5. This CDR3 contains 15 residues. Germline CDR1 SGHTA, CDR2 FQGNSA. In DNA, the CDR3 is TGTGCCAGCAGTCGGGCTAGCGGGGGGCAAGAGACCCAGTACTTC. This gives the protein CASSRASGGQETQYF.

This chain joins TRBV20-1 and TRBJ2-5; 9 nucleotides line up with TRBD1. CDR1 and CDR2 from the germline V gene are DFQATT and SNEGSKA (reference sequence). Losses at the gene ends were 6 bases for V and 3 bases for J; bases not matched to a gene: 5. The CDR3 contains 13 residues. CDR3 sequence reads: CSASDRGKETQYF. The DNA of the CDR3 is TGCAGTGCCAGTGACAGGGGGAAAGAGACCCAGTACTTC.

This chain joins TRBV7-8 and TRBJ2-3, with a weak D call TRBD2 (5 bases). This CDR3 contains 15 residues. Germline V gives CDR1 SGHVS, CDR2 FQNEAQ. Trimming pared 2 bases from V and 6 bases from J, leaving 15 bases between. CDR3 bases: TGTGCCAGCAGCTTAACTAGGTCCTATCGGGATACGCAGTATTTT. Protein product: CASSLTRSYRDTQYF.

V and J are TRBV25-1 and TRBJ1-1; D remains unclear. Germline-derived CDR1 and CDR2 are MGHDK and SYGVNS. Trimming cost V 5 bases and J 4 bases, with 14 bases left between them. This CDR3 is 14 amino acids long. The CDR3: CASSPPQPGTEAFF. Here the CDR3 DNA reads TGTGCCAGCAGTCCCCCTCAGCCGGGCACTGAAGCTTTCTTT.

The rearrangement links TRBV27 to TRBJ2-2; 7 positions agree with TRBD1. This CDR3 is built from 15 residues. V was pared by 6 bases and J by 2 bases, with 6 bases of the junction left unmatched. Germline lookup yields CDR1 MNHEY and CDR2 SMNVEV (reference sequence). The CDR3 coding sequence is TGTGCCAGCAGCCCCCGGGACAGCAACACCGGGGAGCTGTTTTTT. Encoded protein: CASSPRDSNTGELFF.

The CDR3 loop reads CASSQNRDRGNYGYTF. CDR3 DNA sequence: TGTGCCAGCTCACAGAACCGGGACAGGGGAAACTATGGCTACACCTTC. The chain combines TRBV18 with TRBJ1-2, with 10 bases lining up with TRBD1. This CDR3 is built from 16 residues. Germline CDR1 is KGHSH and CDR2 is LQKENI. V was clipped by 4 bases and J by 2 bases; unmatched bases: 7.

This chain joins TRBV5-4 and TRBJ2-1; 10 positions agree with TRBD2. Germline V gives CDR1 SGHNT, CDR2 YYREEE (reference sequence). This CDR3 region has 14 residues. Trimming at V came to 1 base and at J to 5 bases, leaving 0 bases not matched to a gene. The CDR3 here is CASSLTSGDNEQFF. The CDR3 DNA reads as TGTGCCAGCAGCTTGACTAGCGGGGACAATGAGCAGTTCTTC.

The CDR3: CASSSYNEQFF. CDR3 nucleotide sequence: TGTGCCAGCAGTTCTTACAATGAGCAGTTCTTC. The J gene is TRBJ2-1, the V gene TRBV12-3 or TRBV12-4, with no clear D. V dropped 4 bases and J dropped 4 bases, with 2 bases sitting between them. CDR3 length: 11 residues.

The chain uses TRBV14 and TRBJ2-1, with D unresolved. CDR1 is SGHDN, CDR2 FVKESK, per germline. The CDR3 contains 13 residues. V lost 2 bases, J lost 4 bases, and 6 bases lay in between. The chain's CDR3 is CASSQSLYNEQFF. CDR3 in DNA: TGTGCCAGCAGCCAATCCCTTTACAATGAGCAGTTCTTC.

V usage is TRBV10-3 and J usage is TRBJ1-1; D not certain. The germline V gene encodes CDR1 ENHRY and CDR2 SYGVKD. Trimming stripped 2 bases from V and 3 bases from J, with 7 bases between. This CDR3 region has 13 residues. The CDR3 spells CAISENRYTEAFF. Here the CDR3 DNA reads TGTGCCATCAGTGAGAACAGATACACTGAAGCTTTCTTT.